The T cell receptor beta chain described here comes from a study of T-cell memory formation after mild COVID-19. Overall study results and limits: CM and EM subsets held most contracting CD4+ clones; EMRA held CD8+ ones.

Germline V CDR1 and CDR2: LNHDA, SQIVND (reference sequence). The CDR3 has 12 residues. Trimming stripped 0 bases from V and 9 bases from J, with 5 bases between. Details on this clonotype: Its antigen is as yet unknown.

TCRdb fed the 5' RACE reads into MiXCR, producing one record per CDR3 protein. The sample records roughly 150,000 distinct CDR3 sequences, approximately 13% being singletons. This sequence was found in a man aged 18-30 years who had mild COVID-19 (a few samples of this study predate the infection). Cell type and time point are not known. The sample was PBMCs or a T cell subset sorted from them (not recorded which). The chain uses TRBV19 and TRBJ2-2; D is unresolved. Written as DNA, the CDR3 is TGTGCCAGTAGTATAGAGGCCCGGGAGCTGTTTTTT. It specifies CASSIEARELFF.